This T cell receptor beta chain was sequenced for a study of blood T cell repertoires in COVID-19. The overall study: Acute and convalescent COVID-19 specimens originated in the United States, Italy and Spain. PBMCs, B-cell-depleted T cells, or T cells provided the cDNA or gDNA that made up the material.

Between the trimmed V and J ends, which lost 3 bases and 1 base, there was a span of 5 bases. Per the germline V gene, CDR1 is SQVTM and CDR2 is ANQGSEA. The length of the CDR3 is 12 residues. Methods used by the authors: Using reference gene primer amplification, nucleated cell counts were estimated. The assay was immunoSEQ multiplex PCR, and TCRdb's table has in-frame clones only and misses some. That table is the source of V, J and clone size, and D and trimming were worked out from the DNA. The table has 200,000 to 250,000 clones, roughly 85% seen once. Input material: peripheral blood. The chain carries TRBV29-1 and TRBJ2-3; D unresolved. This receptor was identified in a woman aged 18-35 years who had recovered from COVID-19. CDR3 residues: CSVDEGTDTQYF. Written as DNA, the CDR3 is TGCAGCGTTGACGAGGGCACAGATACGCAGTATTTT.